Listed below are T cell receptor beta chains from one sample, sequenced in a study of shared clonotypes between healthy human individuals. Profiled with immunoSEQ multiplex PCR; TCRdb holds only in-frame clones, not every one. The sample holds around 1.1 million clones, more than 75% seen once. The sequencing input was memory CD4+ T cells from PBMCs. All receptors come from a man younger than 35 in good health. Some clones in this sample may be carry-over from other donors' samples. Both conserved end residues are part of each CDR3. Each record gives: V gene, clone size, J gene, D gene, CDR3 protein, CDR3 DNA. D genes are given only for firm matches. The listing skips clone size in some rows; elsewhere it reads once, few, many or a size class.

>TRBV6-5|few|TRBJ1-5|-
CASSSGHREWPQHF
TGTGCCAGCAGCTCGGGACATCGAGAGTGGCCCCAGCATTTT
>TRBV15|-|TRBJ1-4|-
CATSRVQNEKLFF
TGTGCCACCAGCAGAGTACAGAATGAAAAACTGTTTTTT
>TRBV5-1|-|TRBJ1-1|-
CASSLASGHTEAFF
TGCGCCAGCAGCTTGGCCTCGGGGCACACTGAAGCTTTCTTT
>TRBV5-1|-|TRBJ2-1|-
CASSLDPGSSNEQFF
TGCGCCAGCAGCTTGGACCCGGGGAGTTCAAATGAGCAGTTCTTC
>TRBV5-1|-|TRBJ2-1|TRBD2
CASSLVASGISYNEQFF
TGCGCCAGCAGCTTGGTGGCTAGCGGGATTTCCTACAATGAGCAGTTCTTC
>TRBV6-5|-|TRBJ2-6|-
CASGLTGANVLTF
TGTGCCAGCGGTTTAACTGGGGCCAACGTCCTGACTTTC
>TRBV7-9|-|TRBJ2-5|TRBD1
CASSSGTGGRTETQYF
TGTGCCAGCAGCTCCGGGACAGGGGGACGAACGGAGACCCAGTACTTC
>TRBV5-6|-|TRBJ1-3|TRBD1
CASTHRQGSSGNTIYF
TGTGCCAGCACCCATCGACAGGGAAGCTCTGGAAACACCATATATTTT
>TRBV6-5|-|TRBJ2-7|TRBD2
CASSKSGMSYEQYF
TGTGCCAGCAGCAAAAGCGGGATGTCCTACGAGCAGTACTTC
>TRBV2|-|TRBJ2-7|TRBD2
CASSGGTSGTYEQYF
TGTGCCAGCAGTGGGGGGACTAGCGGAACCTACGAGCAGTACTTC
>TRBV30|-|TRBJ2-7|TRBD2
CAWSVAGGNYEQYF
TGTGCCTGGAGTGTAGCGGGAGGAAACTACGAGCAGTACTTC
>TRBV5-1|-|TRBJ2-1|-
CASSLEGTDEQFF
TGCGCCAGCAGCTTGGAGGGAACAGATGAGCAGTTCTTC
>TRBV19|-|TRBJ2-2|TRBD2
CASRSAGVGTGELFF
TGTGCCAGTAGGTCGGCGGGAGTGGGCACCGGGGAGCTGTTTTTT
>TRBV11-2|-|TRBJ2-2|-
CASSLEPGAGELFF
TGTGCCAGCAGCTTAGAACCGGGGGCCGGGGAGCTGTTTTTT
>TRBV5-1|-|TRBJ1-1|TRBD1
CASSNRDRGQSEAFF
TGCGCCAGCAGCAACCGGGACAGGGGTCAGTCTGAAGCTTTCTTT
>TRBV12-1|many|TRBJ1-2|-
CASSSNRINYGYTF
TGTGCCAGCAGCTCAAACAGGATAAACTATGGCTACACCTTC
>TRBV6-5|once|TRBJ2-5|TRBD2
CASSYVGTSREQYF
TGTGCCAGCAGTTATGTGGGGACTAGCAGGGAGCAGTACTTC
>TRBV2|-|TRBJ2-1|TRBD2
CASKRLAAYNEQFF
TGTGCCAGCAAAAGGCTAGCGGCCTACAATGAGCAGTTCTTC
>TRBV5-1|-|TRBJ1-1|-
CASSLANTEAFF
TGCGCCAGCAGCTTGGCCAACACTGAAGCTTTCTTT
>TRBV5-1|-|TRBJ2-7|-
CASSLLGGVYEQYF
TGCGCCAGCAGCTTACTAGGTGGAGTCTACGAGCAGTACTTC
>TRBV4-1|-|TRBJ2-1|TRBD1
CASSTHGQGATDEQFF
TGCGCCAGCAGCACGCATGGGCAGGGGGCGACCGATGAGCAGTTCTTC
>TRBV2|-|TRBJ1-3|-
CASSGLFTGPSGNTIYF
TGTGCCAGCAGCGGACTCTTCACCGGGCCCTCTGGAAACACCATATATTTT
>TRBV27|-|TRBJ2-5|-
CASSLRASRETQYF
TGTGCCAGCAGTTTACGGGCCTCCCGGGAGACCCAGTACTTC
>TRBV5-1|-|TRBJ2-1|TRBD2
CASSRGTSGTYSYNEQFF
TGCGCCAGCAGCCGAGGGACTAGCGGGACCTACTCCTACAATGAGCAGTTCTTC
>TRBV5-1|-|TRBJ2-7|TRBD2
CASSWGGGRYEQYF
TGCGCCAGCAGCTGGGGTGGCGGGAGATACGAGCAGTACTTC
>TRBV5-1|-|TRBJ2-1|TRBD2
CASRYGTSGRSAYNEQFF
TGCGCCAGCAGGTATGGGACTAGCGGGAGGAGCGCCTACAATGAGCAGTTCTTC
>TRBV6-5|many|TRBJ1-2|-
CASTQGLSRNGYTF
TGTGCCAGCACCCAAGGTCTATCGCGTAATGGCTACACCTTC
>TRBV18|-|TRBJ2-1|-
CASSYGRIDNEQFF
TGTGCCAGCTCATATGGCCGGATCGACAATGAGCAGTTCTTC
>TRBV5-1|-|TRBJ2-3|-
CASNRDGTTDTQYF
TGCGCCAGCAACCGCGACGGGACCACAGATACGCAGTATTTT
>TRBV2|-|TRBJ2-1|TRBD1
CASRGQGDYNEQFF
TGTGCCAGCAGAGGACAGGGGGACTACAATGAGCAGTTCTTC
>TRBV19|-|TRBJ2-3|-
CASRLQVDRTDTQYF
TGTGCCAGTAGGTTACAGGTAGATCGCACAGATACGCAGTATTTT
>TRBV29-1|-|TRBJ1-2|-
CSAGQRYGYTF
TGCAGCGCCGGGCAGCGCTATGGCTACACCTTC
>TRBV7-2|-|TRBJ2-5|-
CASSWYGTGTGETQYF
TGTGCCAGCAGCTGGTACGGTACGGGAACGGGGGAGACCCAGTACTTC
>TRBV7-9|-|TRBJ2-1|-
CASSLVGNEQFF
TGTGCCAGCAGCCTTGTTGGGAATGAGCAGTTCTTC
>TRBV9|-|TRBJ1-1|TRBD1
CASSPGQGRTEAFF
TGTGCCAGCAGCCCAGGACAGGGGCGCACTGAAGCTTTCTTT
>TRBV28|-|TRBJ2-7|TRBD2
CASSYRSGRTYEQYF
TGTGCCAGCAGCTACCGAAGCGGGAGAACCTACGAGCAGTACTTC
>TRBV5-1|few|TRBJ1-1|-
CASSLEGVPKTEAFF
TGCGCCAGCAGCTTGGAAGGGGTGCCCAAGACTGAAGCTTTCTTT
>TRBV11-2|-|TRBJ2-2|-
CASSLVQGGTGELFF
TGTGCCAGCAGCTTAGTCCAGGGAGGCACCGGGGAGCTGTTTTTT
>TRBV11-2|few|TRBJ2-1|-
CASSLGGSSYNEQFF
TGTGCCAGCAGCTTGGGTGGGAGCTCCTACAATGAGCAGTTCTTC
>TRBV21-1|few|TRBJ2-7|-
CASSKSALGPEQYF
TGTGCCAGCAGCAAGAGCGCTCTTGGGCCCGAGCAGTACTTC
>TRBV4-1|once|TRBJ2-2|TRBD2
CASSQPLGIAGENTGELFF
TGCGCCAGCAGCCAACCCTTGGGGATAGCGGGTGAGAACACCGGGGAGCTGTTTTTT